This T cell receptor (beta chain) was recovered during a study of T cells in Graves' hyperthyroidism and ophthalmopathy. PBMCs were derived from under 13 ml fresh peripheral blood. RNA transcripts served as the template for amplifying TCR beta CDR3 regions. Initially, a first-round RT-PCR of the TCR CDR3 employed the HTBI primer set. TCRdb used MiXCR to reprocess the multiplex PCR reads, holding one entry per CDR3 protein. The data hold hundreds of thousands of distinct CDR3 sequences, with approximately 15% observed a single time. This clonotype has a count of ten or more. From germline, CDR1 is DFQATT and CDR2 SNEGSKA (reference sequence). This CDR3 is 16 amino acids long. V shed 3 bases and J 0 bases; nucleotides not matched to a gene: 8.

Sample: blood. The gene calls are TRBV20-1 and TRBJ2-3; TRBD2 agrees at 8 bases. The source of this sequence is a woman aged 18-29 years with Graves' hyperthyroidism that later progressed to Graves' ophthalmopathy. The CDR3 spells CSARGAVAGSTDTQYF. DNA for the CDR3: TGCAGTGCTAGGGGGGCTGTAGCGGGGAGCACAGATACGCAGTATTTT.